The clone carrying this T cell receptor (beta chain) came up a few times. V lost 2 bases to trimming and J lost 4 bases, with 9 bases between them. Germline-derived CDR1 and CDR2 are SNHLY and FYNNEI. This CDR3 region has 13 residues. The data were obtained in a study of patients and donors after allogeneic stem cell transplantation. One entry per CDR3 protein results from TCRdb running MiXCR on the RT-PCR reads. The repertoire has 150,000 to 200,000 distinct CDR3 sequences, 30% of them found once; the top ten carry 2.5% to 3.5%. The origin of this receptor is a human donor who was either an allogeneic HSCT recipient or a stem cell or donor lymphocyte infusion donor (not recorded which). It is not recorded whose cells these are; they may come from a transplant donor. Sample: blood, either unsorted or a sorted T cell fraction (not recorded which). The chain carries TRBV2 and TRBJ2-7; the D is unclear. The CDR3 spells CASSEIATYEQYF. Written as DNA, the CDR3 is TGTGCCAGCAGTGAAATCGCGACGTACGAGCAGTACTTC.